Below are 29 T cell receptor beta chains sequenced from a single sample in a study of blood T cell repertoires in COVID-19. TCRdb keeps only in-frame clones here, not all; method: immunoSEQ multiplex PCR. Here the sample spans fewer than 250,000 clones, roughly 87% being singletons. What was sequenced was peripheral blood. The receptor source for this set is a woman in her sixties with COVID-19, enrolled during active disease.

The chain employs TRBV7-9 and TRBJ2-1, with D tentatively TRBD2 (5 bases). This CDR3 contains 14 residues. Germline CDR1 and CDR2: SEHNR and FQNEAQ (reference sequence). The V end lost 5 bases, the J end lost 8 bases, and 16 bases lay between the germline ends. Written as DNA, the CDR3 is TGTGCCAGCAGCCTCCCCGGGAAGCGTCATGAGCAGTTCTTC. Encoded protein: CASSLPGKRHEQFF.

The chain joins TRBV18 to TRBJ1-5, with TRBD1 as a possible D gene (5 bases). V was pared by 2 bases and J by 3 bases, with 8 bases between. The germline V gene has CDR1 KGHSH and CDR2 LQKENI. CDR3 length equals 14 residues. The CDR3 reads CASSPGADNQPQHF. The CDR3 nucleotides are TGTGCCAGCTCACCAGGGGCCGACAATCAGCCCCAGCATTTT.

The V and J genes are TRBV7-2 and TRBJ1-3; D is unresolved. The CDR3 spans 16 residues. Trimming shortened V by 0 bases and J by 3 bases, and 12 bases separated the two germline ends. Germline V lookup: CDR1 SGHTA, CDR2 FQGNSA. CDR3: CASSLAFRGYGNTIYF. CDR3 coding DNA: TGTGCCAGCAGCTTAGCGTTTAGAGGGTATGGAAACACCATATATTTT. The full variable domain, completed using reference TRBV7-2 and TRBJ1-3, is GAGVSQSPSNKVTEKGKDVELRCDPISGHTALYWYRQSLGQGLEFLIYFQGNSAPDKSGLPSDRFSAERTGGSVSTLTIQRTQQEDSAVYLCASSLAFRGYGNTIYFGEGSWLTVV.

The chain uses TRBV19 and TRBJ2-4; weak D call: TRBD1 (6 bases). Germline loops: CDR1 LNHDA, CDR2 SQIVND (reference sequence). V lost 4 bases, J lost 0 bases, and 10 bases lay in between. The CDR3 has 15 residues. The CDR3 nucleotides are TGTGCCAGTAGTACTCTACAGGGAGCCAAAAACATTCAGTACTTC. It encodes CASSTLQGAKNIQYF.

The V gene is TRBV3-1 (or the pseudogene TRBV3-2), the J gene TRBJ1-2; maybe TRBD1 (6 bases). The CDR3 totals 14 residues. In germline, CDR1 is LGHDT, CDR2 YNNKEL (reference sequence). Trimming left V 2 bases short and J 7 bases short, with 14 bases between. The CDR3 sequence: CASSQKGVRSGYTF. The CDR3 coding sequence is TGTGCCAGCAGCCAAAAGGGGGTTAGGAGTGGCTACACCTTC.

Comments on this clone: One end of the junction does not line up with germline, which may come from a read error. In DNA, the CDR3 is TGTGCCAGTAGTATATCACAGGGGGAGAGAAATTTT. Its protein is CASSISQGERNF. V usage is TRBV19 and J usage is TRBJ1-3; 8 positions match TRBD1. Germline values: CDR1 LNHDA, CDR2 SQIVND (reference sequence). The CDR3 has 12 residues.

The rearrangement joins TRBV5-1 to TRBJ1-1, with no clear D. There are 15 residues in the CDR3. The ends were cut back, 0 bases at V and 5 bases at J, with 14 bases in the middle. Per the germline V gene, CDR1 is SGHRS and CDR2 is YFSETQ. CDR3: CASSLVLRGGTEAFF. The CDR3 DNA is TGCGCCAGCAGCTTGGTTCTTCGGGGAGGAACTGAAGCTTTCTTT.

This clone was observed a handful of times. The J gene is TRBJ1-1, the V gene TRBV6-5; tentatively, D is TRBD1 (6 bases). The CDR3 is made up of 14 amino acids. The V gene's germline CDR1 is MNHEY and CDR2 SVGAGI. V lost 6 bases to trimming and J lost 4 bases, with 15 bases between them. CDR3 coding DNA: TGTGCCAGCAGGCCTTCAGGGGCCGGCACTGAAGCTTTCTTT. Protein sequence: CASRPSGAGTEAFF.

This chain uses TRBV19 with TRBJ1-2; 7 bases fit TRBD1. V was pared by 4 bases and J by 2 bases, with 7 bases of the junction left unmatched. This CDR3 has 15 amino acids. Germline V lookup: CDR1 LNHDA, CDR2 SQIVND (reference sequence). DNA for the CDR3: TGTGCCAGTAGTACAAAAAAGACAGGGAACTATGGCTACACCTTC. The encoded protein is CASSTKKTGNYGYTF.

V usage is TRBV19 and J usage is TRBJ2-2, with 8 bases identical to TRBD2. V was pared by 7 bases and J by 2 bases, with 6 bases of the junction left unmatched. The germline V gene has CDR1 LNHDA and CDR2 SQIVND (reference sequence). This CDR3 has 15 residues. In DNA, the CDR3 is TGTGCCAGTACCACGGGGGGGCGTAACACCGGGGAGCTGTTTTTT. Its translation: CASTTGGRNTGELFF.

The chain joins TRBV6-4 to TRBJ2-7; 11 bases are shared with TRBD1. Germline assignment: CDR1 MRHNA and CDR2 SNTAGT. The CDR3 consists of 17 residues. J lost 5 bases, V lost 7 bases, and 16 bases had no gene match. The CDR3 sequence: CASNQNSKGQGVHEQYF. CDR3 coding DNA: TGTGCCAGCAACCAAAATTCAAAGGGACAGGGGGTCCACGAGCAGTACTTC.

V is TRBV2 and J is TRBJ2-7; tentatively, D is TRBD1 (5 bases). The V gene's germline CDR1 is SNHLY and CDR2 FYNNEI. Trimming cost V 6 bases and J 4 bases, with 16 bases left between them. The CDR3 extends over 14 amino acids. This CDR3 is CASRLQGTFYEQYF. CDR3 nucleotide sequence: TGTGCCAGCAGGCTTCAGGGTACCTTTTACGAGCAGTACTTC.

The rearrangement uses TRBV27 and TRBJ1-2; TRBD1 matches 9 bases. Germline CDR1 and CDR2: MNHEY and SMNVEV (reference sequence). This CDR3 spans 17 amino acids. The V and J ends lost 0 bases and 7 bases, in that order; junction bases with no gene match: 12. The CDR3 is CASSLSGQGLPWGGYTF. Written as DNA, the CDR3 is TGTGCCAGCAGTTTATCGGGACAGGGACTGCCGTGGGGTGGCTACACCTTC.

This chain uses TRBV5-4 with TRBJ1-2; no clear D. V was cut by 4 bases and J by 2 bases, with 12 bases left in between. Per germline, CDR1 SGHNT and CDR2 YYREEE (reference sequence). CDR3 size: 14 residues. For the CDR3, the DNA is TGTGCCAGCAGCCCGGTAGGAGAAAACTATGGCTACACCTTC. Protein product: CASSPVGENYGYTF.

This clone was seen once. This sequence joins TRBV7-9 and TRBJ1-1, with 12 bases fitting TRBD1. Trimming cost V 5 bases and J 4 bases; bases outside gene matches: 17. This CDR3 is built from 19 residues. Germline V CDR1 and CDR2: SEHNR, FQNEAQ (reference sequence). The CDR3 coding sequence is TGTGCCAGCAGCCGGAGTTGGGGACAGGGGGCCCAAGCTGCCACTGAAGCTTTCTTT. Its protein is CASSRSWGQGAQAATEAFF. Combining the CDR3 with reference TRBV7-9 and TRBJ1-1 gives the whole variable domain DTGVSQNPRHKITKRGQNVTFRCDPISEHNRLYWYRQTLGQGPEFLTYFQNEAQLEKSRLLSDRFSAERPKGSFSTLEIQRTEQGDSAMYLCASSRSWGQGAQAATEAFFGQGTRLTVV.

CDR3 nucleotides: TGTGCCACCAGCAGAGGACTAGCGGGAGAGATGGATGAGCAGTTCTTC. Its translation is CATSRGLAGEMDEQFF. The J gene is TRBJ2-1, the V gene TRBV15; TRBD2 aligns across 12 bases. The CDR3 is 16 amino acids. Germline values: CDR1 LNHNV, CDR2 YYDKDF (reference sequence). Trimming cost V 1 base and J 8 bases; bases outside gene matches: 6.

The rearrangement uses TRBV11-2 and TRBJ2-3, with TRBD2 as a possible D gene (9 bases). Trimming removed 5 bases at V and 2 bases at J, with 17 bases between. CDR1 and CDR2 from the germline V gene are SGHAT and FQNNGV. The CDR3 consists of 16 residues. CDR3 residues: CASSHGQGLATDTQYF. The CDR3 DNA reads TGTGCCAGCAGCCACGGACAGGGACTAGCCACAGATACGCAGTATTTT.

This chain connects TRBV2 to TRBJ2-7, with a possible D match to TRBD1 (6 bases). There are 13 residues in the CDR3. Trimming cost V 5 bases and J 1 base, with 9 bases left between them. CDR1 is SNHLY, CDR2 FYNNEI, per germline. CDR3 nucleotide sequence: TGTGCCAGCAGTTACAGGGATTCCTACGAGCAGTACTTC. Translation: CASSYRDSYEQYF. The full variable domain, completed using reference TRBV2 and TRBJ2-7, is EPEVTQTPSHQVTQMGQEVILRCVPISNHLYFYWYRQILGQKVEFLVSFYNNEISEKSEIFDDQFSVERPDGSNFTLKIRSTKLEDSAMYFCASSYRDSYEQYFGPGTRLTVT.

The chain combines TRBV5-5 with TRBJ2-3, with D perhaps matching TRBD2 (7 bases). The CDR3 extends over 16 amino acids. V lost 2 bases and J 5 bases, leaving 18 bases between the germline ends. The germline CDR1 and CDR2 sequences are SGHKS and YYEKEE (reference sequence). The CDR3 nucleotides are TGTGCCAGCAGCTTACGGGGGGCGTTTGAAGGAGATACGCAGTATTTT. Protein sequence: CASSLRGAFEGDTQYF. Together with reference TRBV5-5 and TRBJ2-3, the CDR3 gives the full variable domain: DAGVTQSPTHLIKTRGQQVTLRCSPISGHKSVSWYQQVLGQGPQFIFQYYEKEERGRGNFPDRFSARQFPNYSSELNVNALLLGDSALYLCASSLRGAFEGDTQYFGPGTRLTVL.

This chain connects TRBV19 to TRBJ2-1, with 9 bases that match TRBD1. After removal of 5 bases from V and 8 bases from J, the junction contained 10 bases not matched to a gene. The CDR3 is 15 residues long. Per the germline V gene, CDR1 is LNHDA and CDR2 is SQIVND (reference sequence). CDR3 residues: CASSPPGTGSHEQFF. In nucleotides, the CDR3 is TGTGCCAGTAGTCCGCCCGGGACAGGGTCCCATGAGCAGTTCTTC.

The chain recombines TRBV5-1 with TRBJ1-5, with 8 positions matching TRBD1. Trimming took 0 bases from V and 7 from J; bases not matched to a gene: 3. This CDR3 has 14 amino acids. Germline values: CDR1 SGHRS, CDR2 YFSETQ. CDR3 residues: CASSLGQGSQPQHF. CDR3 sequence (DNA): TGCGCCAGCAGCTTGGGACAGGGGAGCCAGCCCCAGCATTTT.

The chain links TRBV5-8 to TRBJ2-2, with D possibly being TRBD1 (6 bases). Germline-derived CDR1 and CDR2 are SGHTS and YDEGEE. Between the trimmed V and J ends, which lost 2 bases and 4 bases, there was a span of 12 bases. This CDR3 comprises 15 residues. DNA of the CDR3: TGTGCCAGCAGCTTCGATAGGGGGAGCACCGGGGAGCTGTTTTTT. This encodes CASSFDRGSTGELFF.

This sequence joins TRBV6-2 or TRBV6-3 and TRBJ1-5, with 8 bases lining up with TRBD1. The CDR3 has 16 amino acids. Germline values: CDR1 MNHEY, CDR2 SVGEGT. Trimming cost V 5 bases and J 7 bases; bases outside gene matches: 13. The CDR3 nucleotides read TGTGCCAGCAGTCGCTGGACAGGGCCCTCCGGGCAGCCCCAGCATTTT. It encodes CASSRWTGPSGQPQHF.

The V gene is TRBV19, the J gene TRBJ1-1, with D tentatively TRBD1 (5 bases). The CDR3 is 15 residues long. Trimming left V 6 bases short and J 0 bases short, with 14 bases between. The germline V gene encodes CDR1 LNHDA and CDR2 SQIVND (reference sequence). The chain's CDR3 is CASRDGTPMNTEAFF. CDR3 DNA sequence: TGTGCCAGTAGGGACGGGACTCCTATGAACACTGAAGCTTTCTTT. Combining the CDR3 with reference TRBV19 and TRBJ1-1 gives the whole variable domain DGGITQSPKYLFRKEGQNVTLSCEQNLNHDAMYWYRQDPGQGLRLIYYSQIVNDFQKGDIAEGYSVSREKKESFPLTVTSAQKNPTAFYLCASRDGTPMNTEAFFGQGTRLTVV.

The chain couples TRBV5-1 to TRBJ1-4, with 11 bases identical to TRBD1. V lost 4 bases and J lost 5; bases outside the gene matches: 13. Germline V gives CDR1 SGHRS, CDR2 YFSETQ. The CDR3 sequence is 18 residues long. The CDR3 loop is CASSIGDRGNLKNEKLFF. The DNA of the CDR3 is TGCGCCAGCAGCATCGGGGACAGGGGGAATTTGAAGAATGAAAAACTGTTTTTT.

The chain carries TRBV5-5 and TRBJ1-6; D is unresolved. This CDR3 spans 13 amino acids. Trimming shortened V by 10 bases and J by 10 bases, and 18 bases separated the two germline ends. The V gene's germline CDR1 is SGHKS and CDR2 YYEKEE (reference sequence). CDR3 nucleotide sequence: TGTGCCTCCGGGTGGGCGGAGGAGTCACCCCTCCACTTT. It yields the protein CASGWAEESPLHF.

The CDR3 reads CASSYPGQGIETQYF. CDR3 nucleotide sequence: TGTGCCAGCAGTTATCCGGGACAGGGAATAGAGACCCAGTACTTC. The chain is built from TRBV6-5 and TRBJ2-5; TRBD1 matches 9 bases. The CDR3 has 15 residues. Germline V gene lookup returns CDR1 MNHEY and CDR2 SVGAGI. After removal of 3 bases from V and 4 bases from J, the junction contained 6 bases not matched to a gene.

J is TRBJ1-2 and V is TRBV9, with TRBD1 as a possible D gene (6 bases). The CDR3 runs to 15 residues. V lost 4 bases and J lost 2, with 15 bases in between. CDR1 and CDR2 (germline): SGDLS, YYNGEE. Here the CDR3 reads CASSSRGRVNYGYTF. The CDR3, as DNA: TGTGCCAGCAGCTCCAGGGGACGGGTGAACTATGGCTACACCTTC.

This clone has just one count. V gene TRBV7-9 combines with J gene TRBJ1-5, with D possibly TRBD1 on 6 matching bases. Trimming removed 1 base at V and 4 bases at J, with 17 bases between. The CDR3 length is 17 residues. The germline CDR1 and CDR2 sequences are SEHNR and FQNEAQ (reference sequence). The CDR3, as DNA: TGTGCCAGCAGCTTAGAATTGGCAGGGGCACTTAATCAGCCCCAGCATTTT. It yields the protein CASSLELAGALNQPQHF.